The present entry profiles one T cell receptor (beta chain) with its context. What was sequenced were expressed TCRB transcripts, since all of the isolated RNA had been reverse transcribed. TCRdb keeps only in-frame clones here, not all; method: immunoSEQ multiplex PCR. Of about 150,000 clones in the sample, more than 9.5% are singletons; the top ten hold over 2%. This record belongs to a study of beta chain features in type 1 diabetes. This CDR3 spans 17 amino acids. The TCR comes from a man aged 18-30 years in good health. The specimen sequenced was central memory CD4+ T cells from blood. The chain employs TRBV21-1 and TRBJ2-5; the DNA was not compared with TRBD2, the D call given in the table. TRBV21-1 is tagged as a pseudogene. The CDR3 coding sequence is TGTGCCAACCGGGGGGGAAACAGGGCCCGCGAGGGAGAGACCCAGTACTTC. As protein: CANRGGNRAREGETQYF.